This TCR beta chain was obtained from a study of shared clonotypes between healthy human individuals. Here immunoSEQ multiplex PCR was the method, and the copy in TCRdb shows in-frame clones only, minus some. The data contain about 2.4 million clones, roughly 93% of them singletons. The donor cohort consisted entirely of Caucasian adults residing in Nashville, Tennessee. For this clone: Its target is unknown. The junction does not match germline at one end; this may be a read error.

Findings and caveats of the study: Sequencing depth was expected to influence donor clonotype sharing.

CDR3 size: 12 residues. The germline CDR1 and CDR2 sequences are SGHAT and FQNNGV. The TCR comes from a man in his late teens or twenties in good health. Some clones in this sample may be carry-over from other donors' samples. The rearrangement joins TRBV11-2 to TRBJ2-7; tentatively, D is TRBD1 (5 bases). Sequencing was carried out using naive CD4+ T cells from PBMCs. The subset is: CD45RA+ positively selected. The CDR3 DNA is TGTGCCAGCAGCTTACAAGGCAGGGCGGTCCGCTTC. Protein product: CASSLQGRAVRF.